What follows is one T cell receptor (beta chain) and its context. Researchers ran the PCR with 60 Vbeta and 13 Jbeta primers. The data were produced by immunoSEQ multiplex PCR, yet TCRdb's version contains in-frame clones alone and is incomplete. The table shows about 59,000 clones, with 65% to 90% occurring only once. The data were taken from a study of cytomegalovirus exposure and HLA in healthy donors. This sequence originates from a human donor in good health. Sample: PBMCs.

The CDR3 spells CASSWLGNYEQYF. CDR3 coding DNA: TGTGCCAGCAGCTGGCTAGGTAACTACGAGCAGTACTTC. V and J are TRBV7-2 and TRBJ2-7; the D is unclear. Germline V gene lookup returns CDR1 SGHTA and CDR2 FQGNSA. The CDR3 is 13 amino acids. Trimming cost V 4 bases and J 3 bases, with 10 bases left between them. Full variable domain (rest looked up from reference TRBV7-2 and TRBJ2-7): GAGVSQSPSNKVTEKGKDVELRCDPISGHTALYWYRQSLGQGLEFLIYFQGNSAPDKSGLPSDRFSAERTGGSVSTLTIQRTQQEDSAVYLCASSWLGNYEQYFGPGTRLTVT.